This T cell receptor (beta chain) emerged from a study of shared clonotypes between healthy human individuals. Study information: A few men and a couple of women, aged 18 to 49, were donors.

Here immunoSEQ multiplex PCR was the method, and the copy in TCRdb shows in-frame clones only, minus some. The table records approximately 95,000 clones, 67% of them present only once. The germline CDR1 and CDR2 sequences are MNHNS and SASEGT. V lost 4 bases and J 1 base, leaving 17 bases between the germline ends. This CDR3 contains 17 residues. The chain joins TRBV6-1 to TRBJ1-3; D unresolved. The TCR sequence derives from a man aged 25-40 years in good health. Sequencing used memory CD8+ T cells sorted from blood. Subset in this sample: CD45RO+ cells pooled with CCR7-negative TemRA cells. The CDR3 DNA sequence: TGTGCCAGCAGTGCCTCCAAGGCCGGAGATTCTGGAAACACCATATATTTT. It specifies CASSASKAGDSGNTIYF.